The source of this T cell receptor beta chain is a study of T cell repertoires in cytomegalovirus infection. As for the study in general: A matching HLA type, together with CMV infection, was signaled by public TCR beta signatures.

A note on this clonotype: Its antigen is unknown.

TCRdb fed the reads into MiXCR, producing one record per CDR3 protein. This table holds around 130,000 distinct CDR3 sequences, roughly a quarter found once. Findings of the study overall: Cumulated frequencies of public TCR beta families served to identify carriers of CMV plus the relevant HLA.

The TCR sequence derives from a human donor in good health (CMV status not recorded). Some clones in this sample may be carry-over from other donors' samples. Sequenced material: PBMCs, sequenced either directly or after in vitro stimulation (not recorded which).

This CDR3 is CASSLRRDWNTEAFF. The CDR3 bases are TGTGCCAGCAGCTTAAGACGAGACTGGAACACTGAAGCTTTCTTT. V and J are TRBV11-2 and TRBJ1-1; D ambiguous. The ends were cut back, 2 bases at V and 1 base at J, with 11 bases in the middle. The V gene's germline CDR1 is SGHAT and CDR2 FQNNGV. This CDR3 contains 15 residues.